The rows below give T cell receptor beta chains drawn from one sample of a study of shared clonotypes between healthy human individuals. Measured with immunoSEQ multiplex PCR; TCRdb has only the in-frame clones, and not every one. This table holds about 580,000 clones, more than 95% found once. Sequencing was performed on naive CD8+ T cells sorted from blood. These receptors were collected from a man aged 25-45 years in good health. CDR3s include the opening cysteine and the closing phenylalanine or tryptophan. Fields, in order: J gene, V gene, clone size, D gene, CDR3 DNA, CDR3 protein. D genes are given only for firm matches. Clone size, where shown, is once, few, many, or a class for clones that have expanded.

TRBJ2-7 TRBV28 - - TGTGCCAGCAGTTTACCACCCCCGACAGGAGAGTACAGTTATGAGCAGTACTTC CASSLPPPTGEYSYEQYF
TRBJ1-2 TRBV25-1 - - TGTGCCAGCAGTGGAGCCATCTACTATGGCTACACCTTC CASSGAIYYGYTF
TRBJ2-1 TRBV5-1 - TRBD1 TGCGCCAGCAACCCGGGACAGGGGCGGACTAAGGGAGCATTCTTC CASNPGQGRTKGAFF
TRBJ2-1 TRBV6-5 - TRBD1 TGTGCCAGCAGGGGACAGGGGATTGGGAATGAGCAGTTCTTC CASRGQGIGNEQFF
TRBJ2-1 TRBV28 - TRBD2 TGTGCCAGCAACCTTTCGGGCGGGAGTGTTTACAATGAGCAGTTCTTC CASNLSGGSVYNEQFF
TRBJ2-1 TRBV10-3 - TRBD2 TGTGCCATCAGTGAGTCCGGCAGCGGGAGCAACAATGAGCAGTTCTTC CAISESGSGSNNEQFF
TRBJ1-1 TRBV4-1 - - TGCGCCAGCAGCCAGGGACCTACGTTTCGTTCGGACACTGAAGCTTTCTTT CASSQGPTFRSDTEAFF
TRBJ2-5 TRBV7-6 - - TGTGCCAGCAGCTTAGTGCCAACCAAAGAGACCCAGTACTTC CASSLVPTKETQYF
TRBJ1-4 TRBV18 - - TGTGCCAGCTCACCATCAGGGTGGGACCTTAATGAAAAACTGTTTTTT CASSPSGWDLNEKLFF
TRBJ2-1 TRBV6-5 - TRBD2 TGTGCCAGCGTCCCTAGCGGGAGTTACAATGAGCAGTTCTTC CASVPSGSYNEQFF
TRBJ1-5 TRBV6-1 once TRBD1 TGTGCCAGCAGTGAACGGTTGACAGGGGGCAATCAGCCCCAGCATTTT CASSERLTGGNQPQHF
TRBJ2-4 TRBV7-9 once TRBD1 TGTGCCAGCAGCTTATGGGACAGGGGTACCAAAAACATTCAGTACTTC CASSLWDRGTKNIQYF
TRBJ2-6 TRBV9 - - TGTGCCAGCAGCGTAGTTGATATAACAGCCTCTGGGGCCAACGTCCTGACTTTC CASSVVDITASGANVLTF
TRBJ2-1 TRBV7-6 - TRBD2 TGTGCCAGCAGTTCTAGCGGGGACACCTCCTACAATGAGCAGTTCTTC CASSSSGDTSYNEQFF
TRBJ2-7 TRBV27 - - TGTGCCAGCAGTGACAGGCCGTACTACGAGCAGTACTTC CASSDRPYYEQYF
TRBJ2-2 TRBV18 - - TGTGCCAGCTCACCACGACCCGGGACGGAAAACACCGGGGAGCTGTTTTTT CASSPRPGTENTGELFF
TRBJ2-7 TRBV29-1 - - TGCAGCGTTGAGGAGCGAGGGACCTACGAGCAGTACTTC CSVEERGTYEQYF
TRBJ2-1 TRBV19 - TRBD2 TGTGCCAGTAGTCTAACTAGCGGCATATACAATGAGCAGTTCTTC CASSLTSGIYNEQFF
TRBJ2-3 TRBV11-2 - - TGTGCCAGCAGCTTAGTTGAGTTGATGGATACGCAGTATTTT CASSLVELMDTQYF
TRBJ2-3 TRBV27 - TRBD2 TGTGCCAGCAGTTTCGACCCTAGCGGGAGTATTCCGACAGATACGCAGTATTTT CASSFDPSGSIPTDTQYF
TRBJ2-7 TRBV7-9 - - TGTGCCAGCAGCGGGGGGGACAAGAGCTCCTACGAGCAGTACTTC CASSGGDKSSYEQYF
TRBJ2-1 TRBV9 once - TGTGCCAGCAGCGTAGCGGGATTACGGAATGAGCAGTTCTTC CASSVAGLRNEQFF
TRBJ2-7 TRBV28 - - TGTGCCAGCGGGGAGGTTGCCCAATTCTCCTACGAGCAGTACTTC CASGEVAQFSYEQYF
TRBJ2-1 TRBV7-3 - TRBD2 TGTGCCAGCAGCCCCTCGGGGGAGGGCCCCTACAATGAGCAGTTCTTC CASSPSGEGPYNEQFF
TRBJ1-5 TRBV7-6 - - TGTGCCAGCAGCTTAGGCGGAGGTAATCAGCCCCAGCATTTT CASSLGGGNQPQHF
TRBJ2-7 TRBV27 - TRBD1 TGTGCCAGCAGCCTGGGACAGGGATTCCGCGAGCAGTACTTC CASSLGQGFREQYF
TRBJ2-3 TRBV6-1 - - TGTGCCAGCAGTGACGAGGTGGATACGCAGTATTTT CASSDEVDTQYF
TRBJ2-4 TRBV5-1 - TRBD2 TGCGCCAGCAGCTCGGGGACTAGCGGGAGCTCCAAAAACATTCAGTACTTC CASSSGTSGSSKNIQYF
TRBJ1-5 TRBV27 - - TGTGCCAGCAGTCCCCCCCCGGGGCCCCAGCATTTT CASSPPPGPQHF
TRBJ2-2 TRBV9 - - TGTGCCAGCAGCGTAGCTGTGGCCGGGGAGCTGTTTTTT CASSVAVAGELFF
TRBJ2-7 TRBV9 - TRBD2 TGTGCCAGCAGCTCGGGCGGGAGCAACGAGCAGTACTTC CASSSGGSNEQYF
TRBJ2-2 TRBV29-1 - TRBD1 TGCAGCGCGGGACAGACGGGTACCGGGGAGCTGTTTTTT CSAGQTGTGELFF
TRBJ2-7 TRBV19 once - TGTGCCAGTAGTATGGGTAACTACATGGACGAGCAGTACTTC CASSMGNYMDEQYF
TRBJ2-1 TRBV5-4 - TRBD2 TGTGCCAGCAGCCCTGGGACTAGCGGGACAGCCCCCTACAATGAGCAGTTCTTC CASSPGTSGTAPYNEQFF
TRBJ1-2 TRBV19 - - TGTGCCAGTAGCCTACCCGGGTCGACATATGGCTACACCTTC CASSLPGSTYGYTF
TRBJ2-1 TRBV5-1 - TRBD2 TGCGCCAGCAGTCCTACCCACATTAGCGGGAGTCGTAATGAGCAGTTCTTC CASSPTHISGSRNEQFF
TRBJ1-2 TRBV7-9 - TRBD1 TGTGCCAGCAGCGCCGGGACAGGGGGCGATTCTAACTATGGCTACACCTTC CASSAGTGGDSNYGYTF
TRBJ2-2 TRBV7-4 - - TGTGCCAGCAGCTTAGGACTAGTATGTGGGGAGCTGTTCTTT CASSLGLVCGELFF
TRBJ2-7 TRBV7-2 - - TGTGCCAGCAGTCAGATCCTCGGAGAGGGCCCCAACGAGCAGTACTTC CASSQILGEGPNEQYF
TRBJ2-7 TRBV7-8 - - TGTGCCAGCAGCTTAATCCCTACGGCAGGGTCGGGGGAGCAGTACTTC CASSLIPTAGSGEQYF
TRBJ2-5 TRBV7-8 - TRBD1 TGTGCCAGCAGCCTAAAGGACAGGGTGACGGAGACCCAGTACTTC CASSLKDRVTETQYF
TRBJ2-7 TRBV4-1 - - TGCGCCAGCAGCCACCCGGGACTTAATACCTACGAGCAGTACTTC CASSHPGLNTYEQYF
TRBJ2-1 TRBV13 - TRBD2 TGTGCCAGCAGCTACACCGGGACTAGCGACAATGAGCAGTTCTTC CASSYTGTSDNEQFF
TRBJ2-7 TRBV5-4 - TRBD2 TGTGCCAGCAGCCACGGACTAGCGGGAGGATACGAGCAGTACTTC CASSHGLAGGYEQYF